The next 27 T cell receptor beta chains were all read from a single sample in a study of T-cell reconstitution after alpha-beta-depleted transplantation in children (dated by TCRdb to the mid-2010s). The sample's treatment or condition label, decoded: allogeneic hematopoietic cell transplantation with graft depleted of TCRalphabeta T cells and CD19 B cells. The method behind the library was PCR. The sequencing machine was an Illumina HiSeq 2500. Molecular barcoding was employed in the preparation of TCR libraries, with unique molecular identifiers being used to normalize TCRbeta repertoire quantification. The public reads were reprocessed in TCRdb via fastp at Q25 and MiXCR, keeping in-frame beta chains. Every distinct CDR3 protein forms one entry, paired with its most common genes and DNA. The sample table contains some 150,000 distinct CDR3 sequences; only one count was recorded for around 8.8% of them. 15% to 20% of the sample lies in the top ten.

Sequenced here: PBMCs, mostly from graft donor cells, sampled 180 days after TCRalphabeta/CD19-depleted stem cell transplant. The receptors derive from a female patient under 10 years old who had a stem cell transplant for congenital amegakaryocytic thrombocytopenia, so the T cells may come from the graft donor.

This rearrangement joins TRBV12-3 or TRBV12-4 to TRBJ2-7; 13 nucleotides line up with TRBD2. Germline trimming cut 5 bases from V and 8 bases from J; bases unmatched to any gene: 3. This CDR3 is 13 amino acids long. The CDR3 bases are TGTGCCAGCAGTCGGACTAGCGGGAGCAAGCAGTACTTC. Amino acid sequence: CASSRTSGSKQYF.

The chain has TRBV29-1 and TRBJ2-7; D is ambiguous. Germline V gives CDR1 SQVTM, CDR2 ANQGSEA. Trimming cost V 4 bases and J 4 bases, with 5 bases left between them. This CDR3 has 10 residues. CDR3 loop: CSVGDYEQYF. Here the CDR3 DNA reads TGCAGCGTTGGAGATTACGAGCAGTACTTC.

This clonotype was picked up many times. This chain uses TRBV7-6 with TRBJ1-1; TRBD1 matches at 8 bases. Germline lookup yields CDR1 SGHVS and CDR2 FNYEAQ. With V trimmed by 2 bases and J by 5 bases, 7 bases remained unmatched. The CDR3 length is 15 residues. In nucleotides, the CDR3 is TGTGCCAGCAGCTTACTTGGACAGGGTGGAACTGAAGCTTTCTTT. Encoded protein: CASSLLGQGGTEAFF. Complete variable domain (other parts from reference TRBV7-6 and TRBJ1-1): GAGVSQSPRYKVTKRGQDVALRCDPISGHVSLYWYRQALGQGPEFLTYFNYEAQQDKSGLPNDRFSAERPEGSISTLTIQRTEQRDSAMYRCASSLLGQGGTEAFFGQGTRLTVV.

The genes are TRBV28 and TRBJ2-3, with TRBD2 matching 7 bases. The germline gives CDR1 MDHEN, CDR2 SYDVKM. The V segment lost 6 bases and the J segment 3 bases; nucleotides outside the gene matches: 9. The CDR3 has 15 amino acids. The CDR3 DNA follows: TGTGCCAGCAGAGGATCCCGGGGGGTGACAGATACGCAGTATTTT. Translated: CASRGSRGVTDTQYF.

This clonotype has only a few counts. V and J are TRBV27 and TRBJ2-5, with D tentatively TRBD2 (6 bases). The germline V gene has CDR1 MNHEY and CDR2 SMNVEV (reference sequence). This CDR3 region has 13 residues. Trimming took 6 bases from V and 5 from J, leaving 13 bases between them. As DNA, the CDR3 is TGTGCCAGCAGCTTACGACGGGGGGAGACCCAGTACTTC. This gives the protein CASSLRRGETQYF.

In this sample, this clonotype turned up a few times. The chain couples TRBV12-3 or TRBV12-4 to TRBJ2-3; D assignment may be TRBD1 or TRBD2 (6 bases each). Trimming removed 9 bases from V and 2 bases from J, with 18 bases in between. The CDR3 totals 15 residues. CDR3 in amino acids: CASTWGAGNTDTQYF. The CDR3 DNA reads as TGTGCCAGTACCTGGGGGGCAGGGAACACAGATACGCAGTATTTT.

The gene calls are TRBV6-5 and TRBJ2-7; TRBD1 is a possible D gene (5 bases). Germline-derived CDR1 and CDR2 are MNHEY and SVGAGI. There are 15 residues in the CDR3. Trimming took 4 bases from V and 2 from J, leaving 15 bases between them. The DNA for the CDR3 is TGTGCCAGCAGTTCCCTACCAGGGATCCCCTACGAGCAGTACTTC. Its translation: CASSSLPGIPYEQYF.

The rearrangement joins TRBV28 to TRBJ2-1; D is unresolved. Germline CDR1 and CDR2: MDHEN and SYDVKM. The germline V and J ends were trimmed by 6 bases and 7 bases, with 19 bases remaining between them. The CDR3 loop spans 15 amino acids. Here the CDR3 DNA reads TGTGCCAGCAGAACTCGCTGGCTGGCCGGGAATGAGCAGTTCTTC. As protein: CASRTRWLAGNEQFF.

This clonotype was picked up many times. The V gene is TRBV28, the J gene TRBJ2-1; 13 bases align to TRBD2. The ends lost 8 bases at V and 5 bases at J; junction bases unmatched: 9. Germline V CDR1 and CDR2: MDHEN, SYDVKM. This CDR3 spans 16 amino acids. The CDR3 DNA reads TGTGCCAGCTCTCCACTAGCGGGGGGGCCGAACAATGAGCAGTTCTTC. Protein product: CASSPLAGGPNNEQFF. Combining the CDR3 with reference TRBV28 and TRBJ2-1 gives the whole variable domain DVKVTQSSRYLVKRTGEKVFLECVQDMDHENMFWYRQDPGLGLRLIYFSYDVKMKEKGDIPEGYSVSREKKERFSLILESASTNQTSMYLCASSPLAGGPNNEQFFGPGTRLTVL.

This clonotype was counted at least ten times. The gene calls are TRBV29-1 and TRBJ2-7; 7 bases fit TRBD1. The CDR3 is made up of 12 amino acids. Germline trimming cut 5 bases from V and 3 bases from J; bases unmatched to any gene: 4. Germline CDR1 reads SQVTM; CDR2 reads ANQGSEA. CDR3 sequence: CSVWQGVYEQYF. For the CDR3, the DNA is TGCAGCGTTTGGCAGGGGGTCTACGAGCAGTACTTC.

V and J are TRBV29-1 and TRBJ1-2; TRBD1 is a possible D gene (6 bases). Germline V gene sequence: CDR1 SQVTM, CDR2 ANQGSEA. V was pared by 4 bases and J by 5 bases, with 17 bases between. The CDR3 length is 14 residues. The CDR3 loop reads CSVGRAGTNYGYTF. The CDR3 nucleotides read TGCAGCGTTGGGCGCGCCGGGACAAATTATGGCTACACCTTC.

Concerning this clonotype itself: One base away lies a much larger clone, so this may be a sequencing read error. This is likely a read error, given that the CDR3 carries no conserved phenylalanine or tryptophan at its end. The chain has TRBV18 and TRBJ2-1, with D perhaps TRBD1 or TRBD2 (5 bases each). V was pared by 3 bases and J by 8 bases, with 26 bases between. The germline V gene encodes CDR1 KGHSH and CDR2 LQKENI. There are 18 residues in the CDR3. CDR3 sequence reads: CASSPPGTVTPSVDEQFL. The CDR3 region has the DNA TGTGCCAGCTCACCTCCTGGGACGGTCACGCCCAGTGTGGATGAGCAGTTCTTG.

This clonotype was counted a few times. V is TRBV30 and J is TRBJ2-3; D call uncertain. V was trimmed by 5 bases and J by 6 bases, leaving 9 bases between them. Germline loops: CDR1 GTSNPN, CDR2 SVGIG (reference sequence). The CDR3 length is 11 residues. The CDR3 DNA reads as TGTGCCTGGCAGACGTTGGATACGCAGTATTTT. It encodes CAWQTLDTQYF.

A few counts support this clonotype. The chain carries TRBV28 and TRBJ2-7, with TRBD2 matching over 7 bases. The junction had 7 bases not matched to a gene; V was cut back by 6 bases and J by 2 bases. Per germline, CDR1 MDHEN and CDR2 SYDVKM. The CDR3 consists of 14 residues. DNA for the CDR3: TGTGCCAGCAGGATGGGGGGGGGACCCTACGAGCAGTACTTC. Translated: CASRMGGGPYEQYF.

Details on this clonotype: Just one base apart from a much larger clone, this may be a read error. CDR3 coding DNA: TGTGCCAGCAGCGGGAGGGGACCGAACCCCACAGATACGCAGTATTTT. Translating gives CASSGRGPNPTDTQYF. The chain links TRBV12-3 or TRBV12-4 to TRBJ2-3, with TRBD2 identical over 8 bases. Trimming removed 6 bases from V and 2 bases from J; junction bases left unmatched: 10. CDR3 size: 16 residues.

Many counts were recorded for this clonotype. In DNA form, the CDR3 reads TGCGCCAGCAGCCTCACAGGGCGGATACCTAACTATGGCTACACCTTC. Amino acids: CASSLTGRIPNYGYTF. The chain has TRBV4-3 and TRBJ1-2, with D maybe TRBD1 (6 bases). The CDR3 length is 16 residues. Trimming stripped 4 bases from V and 0 bases from J, with 15 bases between. From germline, CDR1 is LGHNA and CDR2 YSLEER.

In this sample, this clonotype turned up many times. This chain's CDR3 is CASSQPLDRGENTEAFF. As DNA, the CDR3 is TGCGCCAGCAGCCAACCACTGGACAGGGGCGAGAACACTGAAGCTTTCTTT. The chain links TRBV5-1 to TRBJ1-1, with 9 bases aligning to TRBD1. Germline assignment: CDR1 SGHRS and CDR2 YFSETQ. The CDR3 has 17 residues. The V and J ends lost 4 bases and 1 base, in that order; junction bases with no gene match: 11.

This clonotype was counted ten times or more. The CDR3 DNA reads as TGTGCCAGCAGTCATCCGCCACAGAGAAAGGAGGCCTACGAGCAGTACTTC. As protein: CASSHPPQRKEAYEQYF. J is TRBJ2-7 and V is TRBV12-3 or TRBV12-4; a weak D match, TRBD2 (5 bases). The CDR3 totals 17 residues. V shed 5 bases and J shed 2 bases, with 22 bases lying between them.

CDR3 amino acids: CASSYPRVDYNEQFF. CDR3 nucleotide sequence: TGTGCCAGCAGTTACCCGCGGGTCGACTACAATGAGCAGTTCTTC. The rearrangement uses TRBV6-2 or TRBV6-3 and TRBJ2-1, with D perhaps TRBD2 (5 bases). This CDR3 comprises 15 residues. Trimming cost V 2 bases and J 3 bases, with 11 bases left between them. Germline-derived CDR1 and CDR2 are MNHEY and SVGEGT.

This clonotype was seen many times. V and J are TRBV7-2 and TRBJ2-2; 9 bases align to TRBD2. The CDR3 has 18 residues. Per the germline V gene, CDR1 is SGHTA and CDR2 is FQGNSA. J gave up 5 bases and V 3 bases, and 13 bases lay outside the gene matches. CDR3 protein: CASSFPRWREGWTGELFF. The CDR3 nucleotides are TGTGCCAGCAGCTTCCCGCGTTGGCGGGAGGGCTGGACCGGGGAGCTGTTTTTT.

This clonotype has ten or more counts. The V gene is TRBV7-9, the J gene TRBJ2-1; perhaps D is TRBD1 or TRBD2 (6 bases each). The CDR3 spans 13 residues. Germline V gene lookup returns CDR1 SEHNR and CDR2 FQNEAQ (reference sequence). Trimming stripped 0 bases from V and 9 bases from J, with 9 bases between. In DNA, the CDR3 is TGTGCCAGCAGCTTAGCCGGGGGCTTTGAGCAGTTCTTC. It specifies CASSLAGGFEQFF.

This clonotype showed up many times. V usage is TRBV15 and J usage is TRBJ2-5; 7 bases line up with TRBD2. J gave up 3 bases and V 0 bases, and 7 bases lay outside the gene matches. The CDR3 totals 16 residues. The germline CDR1 and CDR2 sequences are LNHNV and YYDKDF (reference sequence). The CDR3 bases are TGTGCCACCAGCAGAGATCGGGCTAGCGGAAAAGAGACCCAGTACTTC. Translation gives CATSRDRASGKETQYF.

J is TRBJ2-1 and V is TRBV13, with D hard to call. This CDR3 has 14 residues. Germline lookup yields CDR1 PRHDT and CDR2 FYEKMQ (reference sequence). With 2 bases removed from V and 5 bases from J, the gap between germline ends came to 10 bases. The CDR3 bases are TGTGCCAGCAGCTTAATTCCGCAAAACAATGAGCAGTTCTTC. Translating it yields CASSLIPQNNEQFF.

The gene calls are TRBV11-2 and TRBJ2-3; D not certain. CDR1 is SGHAT, CDR2 FQNNGV, per germline. Trimming left V 0 bases short and J 4 bases short, with 17 bases between. CDR3 size: 17 residues. As DNA, the CDR3 is TGTGCCAGCAGCTTAGAGGCGGCGCCTTCTAGGGCAGATACGCAGTATTTT. It is translated as CASSLEAAPSRADTQYF.

This clonotype was seen many times. This chain joins TRBV20-1 and TRBJ2-1, with D uncertain. Germline V lookup: CDR1 DFQATT, CDR2 SNEGSKA (reference sequence). The CDR3 has 12 amino acids. Deletions cut 2 bases from V and 13 bases from J, with 15 bases between. CDR3 loop: CSARTHRIVQFF. CDR3 coding DNA: TGCAGTGCTAGAACCCACCGGATAGTTCAGTTCTTC.

The gene calls are TRBV15 and TRBJ2-2; 8 bases fit TRBD2. The CDR3 loop spans 17 amino acids. Unmatched junction bases numbered 10, after V lost 2 bases and J lost 5 bases. In germline, CDR1 is LNHNV, CDR2 YYDKDF (reference sequence). CDR3 coding DNA: TGTGCCACCAGCAGATCTTCCCGGACGGGGGGGACCGGGGAGCTGTTTTTT. Residues: CATSRSSRTGGTGELFF.

The J gene is TRBJ2-7, the V gene TRBV5-6; 7 positions match TRBD1. The V gene end was trimmed by 1 base and the J gene end by 5 bases; junction bases not matched to a gene: 9. CDR3 length equals 15 residues. Germline V lookup: CDR1 SGHDT, CDR2 YYEEEE. Here the CDR3 DNA reads TGTGCCAGCAGCTTGTGGGGGACAGCGCTGGACGAGCAGTACTTC. Its protein is CASSLWGTALDEQYF.